A selection of T cell receptor beta chains follows, all from one sample in a study of blood T cell repertoires in COVID-19. Some clones are missing from TCRdb's copy, which holds only in-frame ones; the method was immunoSEQ multiplex PCR. The repertoire holds approximately 79,000 clones, with approximately 80% as singletons. The sample consisted of peripheral blood. These receptors were obtained from a woman aged 45 to 65 with acute or convalescent COVID-19. The CDR3 runs from the conserved cysteine through the conserved F or W. A D gene is named only where the DNA matches it firmly. Clone size appears in some rows only: once, few, many, or a class for an expanded clone.

V gene: TRBV6-2/TRBV6-3
clone size: once
D gene: NA
J gene: TRBJ2-5
CDR3 length: 15
CDR3 protein: CASSYSSSGLETQYF
CDR3 DNA: TGTGCCAGCAGTTACTCGAGTTCAGGGTTAGAGACCCAGTACTTC

V gene: TRBV15
clone size: NA
D gene: NA
J gene: TRBJ1-3
CDR3 length: 17
CDR3 protein: CATSRDFGTAQGNTIYF
CDR3 DNA: TGTGCCACCAGCAGAGATTTCGGTACGGCACAGGGAAACACCATATATTTT

V gene: TRBV13
clone size: NA
D gene: TRBD2
J gene: TRBJ2-3
CDR3 length: 17
CDR3 protein: CASSSGLAGGPGDTQYF
CDR3 DNA: TGTGCCAGCAGCTCGGGACTAGCGGGGGGGCCGGGAGATACGCAGTATTTT

V gene: TRBV6-5
clone size: once
D gene: NA
J gene: TRBJ2-2
CDR3 length: 15
CDR3 protein: CATVRYGANTGELFF
CDR3 DNA: TGTGCCACCGTCCGTTACGGGGCGAACACCGGGGAGCTGTTTTTT

V gene: TRBV5-1
clone size: NA
D gene: NA
J gene: TRBJ1-2
CDR3 length: 13
CDR3 protein: CASSSVSDYGYTF
CDR3 DNA: TGCGCCAGCAGCTCGGTTTCGGACTATGGCTACACCTTC

V gene: TRBV30
clone size: NA
D gene: NA
J gene: TRBJ1-1
CDR3 length: 11
CDR3 protein: CACPGNTEAFF
CDR3 DNA: TGTGCCTGCCCCGGGAACACTGAAGCTTTCTTT

V gene: TRBV6-5
clone size: NA
D gene: NA
J gene: TRBJ2-7
CDR3 length: 14
CDR3 protein: CASGSPDRSYEQYF
CDR3 DNA: TGTGCCAGCGGGTCCCCGGACAGATCCTACGAGCAGTACTTC

V gene: TRBV9
clone size: NA
D gene: TRBD1
J gene: TRBJ1-2
CDR3 length: 16
CDR3 protein: CASSDELRTGVYGYTF
CDR3 DNA: TGTGCCAGCAGCGATGAGTTGCGGACAGGGGTTTATGGCTACACCTTC

V gene: TRBV24-1
clone size: few
D gene: TRBD2
J gene: TRBJ2-5
CDR3 length: 15
CDR3 protein: CATAGTSGGAETQYF
CDR3 DNA: TGTGCCACGGCCGGGACTAGCGGGGGGGCGGAGACCCAGTACTTC

V gene: TRBV19
clone size: NA
D gene: TRBD1
J gene: TRBJ2-1
CDR3 length: 15
CDR3 protein: CASSPDRGLYNEQFF
CDR3 DNA: TGTGCCAGTAGCCCGGACAGGGGGCTCTACAATGAGCAGTTCTTC

V gene: TRBV6-6
clone size: NA
D gene: NA
J gene: TRBJ1-1
CDR3 length: 14
CDR3 protein: CALGGEVRNTEAFF
CDR3 DNA: TGTGCCCTAGGAGGGGAGGTTCGGAACACTGAAGCTTTCTTT

V gene: TRBV6-5
clone size: NA
D gene: TRBD1
J gene: TRBJ1-1
CDR3 length: 15
CDR3 protein: CASSQPGTGNTEAFF
CDR3 DNA: TGTGCCAGCAGTCAACCAGGGACAGGGAACACTGAAGCTTTCTTT

V gene: TRBV4-2
clone size: NA
D gene: TRBD1
J gene: TRBJ2-3
CDR3 length: 17
CDR3 protein: CASSQDDRGLSVNTQYF
CDR3 DNA: TGTGCCAGCAGCCAAGACGACAGGGGGCTAAGTGTGAATACGCAGTATTTT

V gene: TRBV2
clone size: few
D gene: TRBD1
J gene: TRBJ2-7
CDR3 length: 13
CDR3 protein: CASSVRGPDEQYF
CDR3 DNA: TGTGCCAGCAGTGTTAGGGGGCCCGACGAGCAGTACTTC

V gene: TRBV7-2
clone size: NA
D gene: NA
J gene: TRBJ2-7
CDR3 length: 14
CDR3 protein: CASSTDGGLYEQYF
CDR3 DNA: TGTGCCAGCAGCACAGACGGGGGGCTCTACGAGCAGTACTTC

V gene: TRBV29-1
clone size: few
D gene: NA
J gene: TRBJ1-2
CDR3 length: 14
CDR3 protein: CPLESALTLYGYTF
CDR3 DNA: TGCCCCCTGGAAAGCGCCTTGACTCTCTATGGCTACACCTTC

V gene: TRBV30
clone size: NA
D gene: TRBD1
J gene: TRBJ1-2
CDR3 length: 15
CDR3 protein: CAWSVLSQGADGYTF
CDR3 DNA: TGTGCCTGGAGTGTCCTATCTCAGGGGGCGGATGGCTACACCTTC